The 21 T cell receptor beta chains reported below all come from one sample, sequenced in a study of identical twins. MiXCR, applied by TCRdb to the 5' RACE reads, yields one record per CDR3 protein. The sample has some 760,000 distinct CDR3 sequences, 18% seen once. This same sample was also taken into another study, of T cells expressing NK-cell markers.

The sample taken for sequencing was PBMCs. These receptors all stem from a woman between 18 and 29 years old in good health.

There are many counts of this clonotype. The CDR3 is CASRDRARHTEAFF. For the CDR3, the DNA is TGTGCCAGCAGGGACAGGGCTAGACACACTGAAGCTTTCTTT. The chain joins TRBV6-1 to TRBJ1-1; 8 bases line up with TRBD1. J lost 3 bases, V lost 6 bases, and 6 bases had no gene match. Germline CDR1 and CDR2: MNHNS and SASEGT. There are 14 residues in the CDR3.

This sequence joins TRBV9 and TRBJ2-3; 7 bases align to TRBD1. V was clipped by 2 bases and J by 0 bases; unmatched bases: 12. Germline lookup yields CDR1 SGDLS and CDR2 YYNGEE. CDR3 length equals 18 residues. CDR3 in amino acids: CASSVEGDSRASTDTQYF. The CDR3 DNA reads as TGTGCCAGCAGCGTCGAGGGGGACAGCCGAGCTAGCACAGATACGCAGTATTTT. Filled out from reference TRBV9 and TRBJ2-3, the complete variable domain reads DSGVTQTPKHLITATGQRVTLRCSPRSGDLSVYWYQQSLDQGLQFLIQYYNGEERAKGNILERFSAQQFPDLHSELNLSSLELGDSALYFCASSVEGDSRASTDTQYFGPGTRLTVL.

This clonotype was seen a few times. The chain has TRBV20-1 and TRBJ2-1; D is ambiguous. Trimming stripped 2 bases from V and 0 bases from J, with 17 bases between. The V gene's germline CDR1 is DFQATT and CDR2 SNEGSKA (reference sequence). The CDR3 is 17 amino acids. CDR3 residues: CSARSRVHWSSYNEQFF. The CDR3 nucleotides are TGCAGTGCTAGATCCCGCGTACACTGGAGCTCCTACAATGAGCAGTTCTTC.

This clonotype was seen only a few times. This chain uses TRBV12-3 or TRBV12-4 with TRBJ2-2; D is perhaps TRBD2 (5 bases). V lost 5 bases and J lost 0, with 10 bases in between. There are 15 residues in the CDR3. CDR3 nucleotide sequence: TGTGCCAGCAGTCGAAGGACTTCGAACACCGGGGAGCTGTTTTTT. Translated, it gives CASSRRTSNTGELFF.

This chain joins TRBV3-1 and TRBJ2-2; tentatively, D is TRBD1 (5 bases). There are 15 residues in the CDR3. The V gene's germline CDR1 is LGHDT and CDR2 YNNKEL (reference sequence). Trimming pared 6 bases from V and 4 bases from J, leaving 15 bases between. The CDR3 DNA sequence: TGTGCCAGCAGACGGACAACTCTGGCCACCGGGGAGCTGTTTTTT. Translation gives CASRRTTLATGELFF.

This clonotype was detected ten times or more. The CDR3 loop is CASSPRTGMGSNEQFF. The CDR3 bases are TGTGCCAGCAGCCCTCGGACAGGAATGGGCTCGAATGAGCAGTTCTTC. V is TRBV3-1 and J is TRBJ2-1; 7 nucleotides match TRBD1. The germline V gene has CDR1 LGHDT and CDR2 YNNKEL (reference sequence). Trimming cost V 4 bases and J 7 bases; bases outside gene matches: 13. This CDR3 region has 16 residues.

The CDR3 protein is CASSRGYLETQYF. CDR3 sequence (DNA): TGTGCCAGCTCCCGGGGCTACTTAGAGACCCAGTACTTC. This chain connects TRBV12-3 or TRBV12-4 to TRBJ2-5; the D call may be TRBD1 or TRBD2 (5 bases each). The CDR3 is made up of 13 amino acids. Trimming shortened V by 8 bases and J by 4 bases, and 14 bases separated the two germline ends.

This clonotype showed up just a few times. The genes are TRBV20-1 and TRBJ2-3; 7 bases agree with TRBD2. Losses at the gene ends were 8 bases for V and 0 bases for J; bases not matched to a gene: 5. The CDR3 length is 13 residues. The germline CDR1 and CDR2 sequences are DFQATT and SNEGSKA (reference sequence). The CDR3 nucleotides are TGCAGTCACCTAGCGGCTAGCACAGATACGCAGTATTTT. Its translation: CSHLAASTDTQYF.

The rearrangement links TRBV20-1 to TRBJ2-1; D might be TRBD2 (7 bases). V was cut by 3 bases and J by 7 bases, with 13 bases left in between. CDR1 is DFQATT, CDR2 SNEGSKA, per germline (reference sequence). This CDR3 has 13 residues. The CDR3: CSASDRTRNEQFF. The CDR3 DNA follows: TGCAGTGCTAGCGACAGGACTAGGAATGAGCAGTTCTTC.

This clonotype was detected only once. This chain joins TRBV28 and TRBJ2-3; 10 bases match TRBD1. After removal of 10 bases from V and 9 bases from J, the junction contained 7 bases not matched to a gene. This CDR3 has 12 residues. Per the germline V gene, CDR1 is MDHEN and CDR2 is SYDVKM. The CDR3 DNA is TGTGCCACCGACGACAGGGGGCTAACGCAGTATTTT. Amino acid sequence: CATDDRGLTQYF.

The rearrangement uses TRBV12-3 or TRBV12-4 and TRBJ2-7; no clear D. The CDR3 has 11 amino acids. V was pared by 2 bases and J by 5 bases, with 4 bases between. CDR3 amino acids: CASSLFDEQYF. The CDR3 region has the DNA TGTGCCAGCAGTTTATTTGACGAGCAGTACTTC.

This clonotype was observed a handful of times. V usage is TRBV6-1 and J usage is TRBJ2-7; 7 bases map to TRBD1. CDR3 length: 14 residues. The germline V gene has CDR1 MNHNS and CDR2 SASEGT. The J segment lost 5 bases and the V segment lost 5 bases, leaving 9 bases of the junction unmatched. The CDR3 nucleotides are TGTGCCAGCAGTCCTGACAGGGTGACGAACGAGCAGTACTTC. As protein: CASSPDRVTNEQYF.

This clonotype was detected only a few times. The rearrangement joins TRBV7-9 to TRBJ1-1; no clear D. The V gene lost 0 bases and the J gene lost 5 bases, with 10 bases spanning the gap. This CDR3 region has 14 residues. Germline values: CDR1 SEHNR, CDR2 FQNEAQ (reference sequence). The CDR3 loop reads CASSLASTPTEAFF. CDR3 in DNA: TGTGCCAGCAGCTTAGCATCCACTCCGACTGAAGCTTTCTTT.

This clonotype was recorded a few times. The chain links TRBV7-6 to TRBJ2-7; D uncertain. In germline, CDR1 is SGHVS, CDR2 FNYEAQ. Trimming cost V 2 bases and J 0 bases, with 14 bases left between them. CDR3 length: 16 residues. The CDR3 here is CASSLSVAESSYEQYF. Here the CDR3 DNA reads TGTGCCAGCAGCTTATCGGTTGCTGAGAGCTCCTACGAGCAGTACTTC.

The V gene is TRBV28, the J gene TRBJ2-4; 12 bases align to TRBD1. V was clipped by 5 bases and J by 6 bases; unmatched bases: 17. Looked up from germline, CDR1 is MDHEN and CDR2 is SYDVKM. This CDR3 has 19 amino acids. The CDR3 region is CASSPSGQGASRGPNIQYF. The CDR3 DNA reads as TGTGCCAGCAGTCCCTCGGGACAGGGGGCCTCAAGAGGGCCAAACATTCAGTACTTC.

This clonotype has a handful of counts. V usage is TRBV4-3 and J usage is TRBJ2-1, with 11 bases aligning to TRBD2. J was trimmed by 4 bases and V by 5 bases; bases with no gene match: 10. The CDR3 length is 17 residues. Per germline, CDR1 LGHNA and CDR2 YSLEER. The CDR3 protein is CASSSRTSGSLYNEQFF. Here the CDR3 DNA reads TGCGCCAGCAGCTCGCGGACTAGCGGGTCCTTGTACAATGAGCAGTTCTTC.

This clonotype was observed a handful of times. This chain uses TRBV12-3 or TRBV12-4 with TRBJ2-5, with TRBD2 as a possible D gene (5 bases). This CDR3 is built from 12 residues. V was trimmed by 8 bases and J by 2 bases, leaving 9 bases between them. CDR3 DNA: TGTGCCAGCCGGTGGGAGCAAGAGACCCAGTACTTC. This encodes CASRWEQETQYF.

V is TRBV7-2 and J is TRBJ2-3; 10 nucleotides align to TRBD2. CDR3 length: 16 residues. Germline trimming cut 6 bases from V and 2 bases from J; bases unmatched to any gene: 8. The germline gives CDR1 SGHTA, CDR2 FQGNSA. In DNA form, the CDR3 reads TGTGCCAGCAGACATAAAGCGGGGGGGGACACAGATACGCAGTATTTT. Translated: CASRHKAGGDTDTQYF. Full variable domain (remainder filled in from reference TRBV7-2 and TRBJ2-3): GAGVSQSPSNKVTEKGKDVELRCDPISGHTALYWYRQSLGQGLEFLIYFQGNSAPDKSGLPSDRFSAERTGGSVSTLTIQRTQQEDSAVYLCASRHKAGGDTDTQYFGPGTRLTVL.

This clonotype was detected a few times. The gene calls are TRBV6-1 and TRBJ2-2; D is unresolved. Germline assignment: CDR1 MNHNS and CDR2 SASEGT. Trimming cost V 8 bases and J 2 bases, with 12 bases left between them. This CDR3 is built from 14 residues. The chain's CDR3 is CASWAGPNTGELFF. The CDR3 DNA reads TGTGCCAGCTGGGCAGGTCCCAACACCGGGGAGCTGTTTTTT.

This clonotype was found a few times. The CDR3 sequence is CSARPQGNFYNSPLHF. The CDR3 DNA reads TGCAGTGCTAGGCCCCAGGGGAATTTCTATAATTCACCCCTCCACTTT. This sequence joins TRBV20-1 and TRBJ1-6; possible D gene TRBD1, 6 bases. Trimming stripped 3 bases from V and 3 bases from J, with 15 bases between. This CDR3 region has 16 residues. Germline V CDR1 and CDR2: DFQATT, SNEGSKA (reference sequence).

This clonotype appeared a few times. This chain joins TRBV15 and TRBJ1-4; D uncertain. Germline CDR1 reads LNHNV; CDR2 reads YYDKDF (reference sequence). V shed 1 base and J shed 12 bases, with 9 bases lying between them. This CDR3 comprises 12 residues. The CDR3 DNA sequence: TGTGCCACCAGCAGAGTAGGAGAAGAACTGTTTTTT. Protein sequence: CATSRVGEELFF.